This T cell receptor (beta chain) was captured in a study of blood T cells in healthy people across ages. About the study: Template switching captured about one barcoded beta molecule per two T cells.

The authors ran a second PCR of roughly 7 to 11 cycles using a sample-barcoded 5' primer and a J-beta primer mix. TCRdb processed the 5' RACE reads anew with MiXCR; each CDR3 protein has one entry. The sample holds fewer than 950,000 distinct CDR3 sequences, 50% to 65% seen once. Study-wide results and caveats: The recorded TCR beta diversity per million T cells decreased in a roughly linear manner with age.

On this clonotype: What it binds is unknown.

The source material was blood. The source of this sequence is a man of 80 years or more in good health.

CDR3 sequence reads: CASSPQVGSNEQYF. CDR3 DNA: TGTGCCAGCTCACCACAGGTCGGGAGCAACGAGCAGTACTTC. The chain carries TRBV18 and TRBJ2-5; D is possibly TRBD2 (6 bases). The DNA end is a closer match to TRBJ2-7, so the J assignment may be wrong. Per germline, CDR1 KGHSH and CDR2 LQKENI. CDR3 length equals 14 residues.